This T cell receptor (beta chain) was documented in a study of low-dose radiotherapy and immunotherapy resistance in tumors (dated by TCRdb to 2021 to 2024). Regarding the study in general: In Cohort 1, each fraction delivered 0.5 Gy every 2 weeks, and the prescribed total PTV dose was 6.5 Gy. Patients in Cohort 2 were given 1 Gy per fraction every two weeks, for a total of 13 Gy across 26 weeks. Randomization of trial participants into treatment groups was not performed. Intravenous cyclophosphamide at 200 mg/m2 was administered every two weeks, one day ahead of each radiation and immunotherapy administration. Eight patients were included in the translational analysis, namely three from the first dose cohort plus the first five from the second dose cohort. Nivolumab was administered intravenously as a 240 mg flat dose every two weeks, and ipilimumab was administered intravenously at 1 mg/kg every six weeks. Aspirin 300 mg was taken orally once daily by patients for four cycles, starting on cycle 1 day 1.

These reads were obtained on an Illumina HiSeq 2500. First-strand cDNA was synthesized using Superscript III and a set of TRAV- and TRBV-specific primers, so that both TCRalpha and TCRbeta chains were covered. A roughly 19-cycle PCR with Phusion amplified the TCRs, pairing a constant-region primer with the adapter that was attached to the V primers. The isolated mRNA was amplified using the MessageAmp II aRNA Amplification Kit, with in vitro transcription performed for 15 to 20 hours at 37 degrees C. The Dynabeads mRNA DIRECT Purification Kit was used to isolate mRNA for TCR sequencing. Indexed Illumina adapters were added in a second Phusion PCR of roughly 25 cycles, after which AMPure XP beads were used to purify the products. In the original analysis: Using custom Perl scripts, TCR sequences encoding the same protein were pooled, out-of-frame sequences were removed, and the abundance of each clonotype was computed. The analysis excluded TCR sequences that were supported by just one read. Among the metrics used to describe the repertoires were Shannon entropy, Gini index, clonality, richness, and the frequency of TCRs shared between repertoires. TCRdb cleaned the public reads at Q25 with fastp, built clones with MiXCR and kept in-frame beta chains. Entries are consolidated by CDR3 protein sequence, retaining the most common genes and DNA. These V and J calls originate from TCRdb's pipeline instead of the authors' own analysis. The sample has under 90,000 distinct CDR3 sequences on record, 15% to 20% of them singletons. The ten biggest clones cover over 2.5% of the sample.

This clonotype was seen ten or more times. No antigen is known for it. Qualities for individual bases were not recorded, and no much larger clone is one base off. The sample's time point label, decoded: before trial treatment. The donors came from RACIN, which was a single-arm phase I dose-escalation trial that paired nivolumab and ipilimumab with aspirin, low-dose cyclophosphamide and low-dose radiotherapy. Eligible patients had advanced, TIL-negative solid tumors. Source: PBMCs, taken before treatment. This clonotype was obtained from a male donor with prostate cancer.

CDR3 protein: CASSHPEVGRGGNEQFF. The DNA reads as follows: TGTGCCAGCAGCCACCCCGAAGTGGGGAGGGGGGGAAATGAGCAGTTCTTC. The receptor chain draws on TRBV3-1 and TRBJ2-1; a tentative D call is TRBD2 (7 bases match). From its cysteine to its phenylalanine, the CDR3 spans 17 amino acids. Only CDR3 DNA remains: 51 bases, in frame from the first base. Trimming costs V 3 bases and J 7 bases, and their ends lie 22 bases apart. Taken from the germline V gene (reference sequence), the CDR1 and CDR2 loops are LGHDT and YNNKEL.